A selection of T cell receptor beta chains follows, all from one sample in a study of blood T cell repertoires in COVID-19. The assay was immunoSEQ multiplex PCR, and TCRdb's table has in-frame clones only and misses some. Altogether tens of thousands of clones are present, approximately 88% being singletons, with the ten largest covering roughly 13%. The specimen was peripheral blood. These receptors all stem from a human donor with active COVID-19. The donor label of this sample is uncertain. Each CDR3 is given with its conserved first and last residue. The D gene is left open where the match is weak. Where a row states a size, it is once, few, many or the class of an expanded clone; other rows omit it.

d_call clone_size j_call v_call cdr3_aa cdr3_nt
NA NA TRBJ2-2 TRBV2 CASIMTGDGELFF TGTGCCAGCATAATGACAGGAGACGGGGAGCTGTTTTTT
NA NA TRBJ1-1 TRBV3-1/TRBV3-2 CASSQVSAVGGAFF TGTGCCAGCAGCCAAGTGTCGGCCGTTGGGGGGGCTTTCTTT
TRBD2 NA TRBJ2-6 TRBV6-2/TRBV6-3 CASSYQTGTTESSGANVLTF TGTGCCAGCAGTTATCAAACCGGGACTACCGAGAGCTCTGGGGCCAACGTCCTGACTTTC
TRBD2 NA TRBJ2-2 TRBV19 CASSPGLAGSSNTGELFF TGTGCCAGTAGTCCGGGACTAGCGGGTTCCTCAAACACCGGGGAGCTGTTTTTT
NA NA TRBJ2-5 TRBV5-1 CASSSLRGFQETQYF TGCGCCAGCAGCTCGCTCAGGGGTTTCCAAGAGACCCAGTACTTC
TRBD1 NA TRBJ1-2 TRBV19 CASSIDDRAGYTF TGTGCCAGTAGTATAGATGACAGGGCTGGCTACACCTTC
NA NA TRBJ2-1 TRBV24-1 CATSDWGQARNEQFF TGTGCCACCAGTGATTGGGGGCAGGCCCGCAATGAGCAGTTCTTC
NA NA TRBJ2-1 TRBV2 CASSDQGWSNEQFF TGTGCCAGCAGTGATCAGGGGTGGTCCAATGAGCAGTTCTTC
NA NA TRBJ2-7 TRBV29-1 CSVDAVGQGEQYF TGCAGCGTTGACGCGGTAGGGCAGGGCGAGCAGTACTTC
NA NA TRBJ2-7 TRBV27 CASSSNRDNLYEQYF TGTGCCAGCAGTTCCAACCGGGACAACCTCTACGAGCAGTACTTC
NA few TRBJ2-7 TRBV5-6 CASRFRGSSYEQYF TGTGCCAGCAGGTTCAGGGGAAGCTCCTACGAGCAGTACTTC
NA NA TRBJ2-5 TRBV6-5 CASSNLGYPSETQYF TGTGCCAGCAGCAACCTGGGCTATCCGTCGGAGACCCAGTACTTC
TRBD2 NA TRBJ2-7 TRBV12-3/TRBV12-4 CASSFNGRATQYF TGTGCCAGCAGTTTTAACGGGAGGGCCACGCAGTACTTC
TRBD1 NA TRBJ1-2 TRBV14 CASSQGGTGLIYGYTF TGTGCCAGCAGCCAAGGGGGGACAGGATTGATATATGGCTACACCTTC
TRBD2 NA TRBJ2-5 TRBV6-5 CASRGLAGETQYF TGTGCCAGCAGAGGACTAGCCGGGGAGACCCAGTACTTC
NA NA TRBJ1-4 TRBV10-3 CASHDQDSPNEKLFF TGTGCCTCGCACGACCAGGACAGCCCTAATGAAAAACTGTTTTTT
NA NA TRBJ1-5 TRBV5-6 CASSFWGLSNQPQHF TGTGCCAGCAGCTTCTGGGGACTCAGCAATCAGCCCCAGCATTTT
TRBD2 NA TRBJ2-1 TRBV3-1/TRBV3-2 CASSLGLLEQFF TGTGCCAGCAGCCTGGGACTACTTGAGCAGTTCTTC
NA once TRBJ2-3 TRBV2 CASSEAAQGTDTQYF TGTGCCAGCAGTGAAGCGGCGCAGGGCACAGATACGCAGTATTTT
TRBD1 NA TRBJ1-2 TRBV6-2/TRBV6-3 CASSLGQGRTF TGTGCCAGCAGCCTCGGACAGGGGAGGACCTTC
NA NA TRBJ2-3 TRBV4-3 CASSQDLGGSGYTDTQYF TGCGCCAGCAGCCAAGACCTGGGGGGTAGCGGTTACACAGATACGCAGTATTTT
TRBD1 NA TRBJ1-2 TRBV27 CASRSVGGPTTRYGYTF TGTGCCAGCAGATCGGTAGGGGGCCCCACTACCCGCTATGGCTACACCTTC
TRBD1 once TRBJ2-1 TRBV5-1 CASSLAQTGDEQFF TGCGCCAGCAGCTTGGCGCAGACAGGGGATGAGCAGTTCTTC
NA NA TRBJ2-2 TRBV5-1 CASETPSGTGELFF TGCGCCAGCGAGACCCCATCGGGCACCGGGGAGCTGTTTTTT
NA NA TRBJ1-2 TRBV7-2 CASSLTGAGIYGYTF TGTGCCAGCAGCTTAACCGGAGCGGGGATCTATGGCTACACCTTC
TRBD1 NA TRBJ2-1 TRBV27 CASSPRAGGFDEQFF TGTGCCAGCAGCCCCCGCGCAGGGGGCTTTGATGAGCAGTTCTTC